The next 26 T cell receptor beta chains were all read from a single sample in a study of blood T cells in healthy people across ages. Combining a sample-barcoded 5' primer with a J-beta primer mix, a second PCR ran for roughly 7 to 12 cycles. TCRdb reanalysed the 5' RACE reads using MiXCR and keeps one entry per CDR3 protein. In the table there are 850,000 to 1,000,000 distinct CDR3 sequences, roughly 51% of which are singletons. The sequenced sample consisted of blood. These receptors all come from a woman aged 55-75 years in good health.

This chain joins TRBV29-1 and TRBJ2-1; D not resolved. The ends were cut back, 5 bases at V and 10 bases at J, with 12 bases in the middle. Per the germline V gene, CDR1 is SQVTM and CDR2 is ANQGSEA. The length of the CDR3 is 11 residues. The CDR3 loop reads CSVKGNDEQFF. The CDR3 DNA is TGCAGCGTTAAAGGTAACGACGAGCAGTTCTTC.

The chain links TRBV27 to TRBJ2-3; TRBD2 matches 7 bases. Trimming cost V 6 bases and J 6 bases; bases outside gene matches: 12. Germline loops: CDR1 MNHEY, CDR2 SMNVEV (reference sequence). The CDR3 extends over 15 amino acids. CDR3 sequence (DNA): TGTGCCAGCAGGACAGCCGGGAGGTGGGGGGATACGCAGTATTTT. Encoded protein: CASRTAGRWGDTQYF.

The V gene is TRBV28, the J gene TRBJ1-6; D remains unclear. V lost 11 bases, J lost 7 bases, and 15 bases lay in between. Germline V lookup: CDR1 MDHEN, CDR2 SYDVKM. The CDR3 is 13 amino acids. CDR3 nucleotides: TGTGCCGCCAGGAGGGCCTTAAATTCACCCCTCCACTTT. Protein product: CAARRALNSPLHF.

The chain carries TRBV19 and TRBJ2-1; unclear D gene. Germline-derived CDR1 and CDR2 are LNHDA and SQIVND (reference sequence). The CDR3 sequence is 14 residues long. With 5 bases removed from V and 6 bases from J, the gap between germline ends came to 14 bases. CDR3 protein: CASSLESTGNEQFF. The CDR3 region has the DNA TGTGCCAGTAGTCTCGAGTCTACCGGCAATGAGCAGTTCTTC.

This chain links TRBV20-1 with TRBJ2-3, with D perhaps matching TRBD2 (7 bases). V was pared by 6 bases and J by 5 bases, with 18 bases between. The germline gives CDR1 DFQATT, CDR2 SNEGSKA (reference sequence). The CDR3 sequence is 14 residues long. The chain's CDR3 is CSAPKRDNQDTQYF. Written as DNA, the CDR3 is TGCAGTGCCCCTAAGCGGGACAACCAAGATACGCAGTATTTT.

This clonotype was seen once. V and J are TRBV20-1 and TRBJ2-7; 9 positions agree with TRBD1. The V segment lost 3 bases and the J segment 3 bases; nucleotides outside the gene matches: 9. The CDR3 is made up of 15 amino acids. Germline V gene sequence: CDR1 DFQATT, CDR2 SNEGSKA (reference sequence). CDR3 sequence reads: CSARGAGTGLYEQYF. For the CDR3, the DNA is TGCAGTGCTAGGGGAGCCGGGACAGGGCTCTACGAGCAGTACTTC.

This clonotype was seen ten or more times. This sequence joins TRBV12-3 or TRBV12-4 and TRBJ2-5, with D perhaps given as TRBD1 or TRBD2 (5 bases each). CDR3 length: 13 amino acids. V gave up 4 bases and J gave up 5 bases, with 11 bases separating them. CDR3 sequence reads: CASSSGTGETQYF. The CDR3, as DNA: TGTGCCAGCAGTTCAGGGACGGGGGAGACCCAGTACTTC.

The chain recombines TRBV28 with TRBJ1-2; no reliable D call. Trimming cost V 7 bases and J 4 bases, with 19 bases left between them. This CDR3 contains 15 residues. CDR1 is MDHEN, CDR2 SYDVKM, per germline. CDR3 sequence: CASIVTAGSGYGYTF. The CDR3 bases are TGTGCCAGCATTGTTACAGCCGGGTCCGGCTATGGCTACACCTTC.

The table lists this clonotype with a few counts. The chain uses TRBV5-1 and TRBJ2-7; 7 bases map to TRBD2. CDR1 and CDR2 (germline): SGHRS, YFSETQ. The CDR3 is 13 amino acids. J gave up 6 bases and V 4 bases, and 7 bases lay outside the gene matches. CDR3: CASSPLTSSEQYF. The CDR3 DNA follows: TGCGCCAGCAGCCCTTTGACTAGCAGCGAGCAGTACTTC.

The V call is TRBV7-8, the J call TRBJ2-1, with D hard to call. Germline values: CDR1 SGHVS, CDR2 FQNEAQ. The CDR3 has 17 amino acids. Trimming took 3 bases from V and 0 from J, leaving 15 bases between them. CDR3 sequence (DNA): TGTGCCAGCAGCTTGGTGTTGACTGGCCTCTCCTACAATGAGCAGTTCTTC. Its protein is CASSLVLTGLSYNEQFF.

J is TRBJ1-2 and V is TRBV28; a possible D gene is TRBD1 (5 bases). The V end was cut by 4 bases, the J end by 4 bases, with 16 bases between. Per the germline V gene, CDR1 is MDHEN and CDR2 is SYDVKM. CDR3 length equals 15 residues. CDR3: CASSSGSGAGYGYTF. In DNA, the CDR3 is TGTGCCAGCAGTTCGGGGAGCGGGGCCGGCTATGGCTACACCTTC.

The chain has TRBV20-1 and TRBJ1-1, with TRBD1 identical over 7 bases. This CDR3 contains 16 residues. Trimming took 6 bases from V and 4 from J; bases not matched to a gene: 17. CDR1 and CDR2 (germline): DFQATT, SNEGSKA (reference sequence). CDR3 nucleotides: TGCAGTGCCCAACCTGCAGTGGGCCCAGGGGGCACTGAAGCTTTCTTT. Translating gives CSAQPAVGPGGTEAFF.

This clonotype appeared a few times. The chain has TRBV4-1 and TRBJ2-4; the match to TRBD2 covers 8 bases. The end of the DNA aligns better with TRBJ2-7, so the J call may be wrong. Germline lookup yields CDR1 MGHRA and CDR2 YSYEKL. This CDR3 region has 17 residues. The CDR3 sequence: CASSPTTTSGEIYEQYF. In DNA form, the CDR3 reads TGCGCCAGCAGCCCTACAACAACTAGCGGAGAGATCTACGAGCAGTACTTC.

V and J are TRBV5-4 and TRBJ1-2; 8 bases are shared with TRBD1. The V segment lost 3 bases and the J segment 2 bases; nucleotides outside the gene matches: 3. Germline loops: CDR1 SGHNT, CDR2 YYREEE (reference sequence). The CDR3 is 14 residues long. CDR3 sequence reads: CASSYWTGNYGYTF. The DNA for the CDR3 is TGTGCCAGCAGCTACTGGACAGGGAACTATGGCTACACCTTC.

The V call is TRBV18, the J call TRBJ2-3, with D perhaps TRBD2 (6 bases). Per the germline V gene, CDR1 is KGHSH and CDR2 is LQKENI. Trimming removed 3 bases at V and 5 bases at J, with 15 bases between. The CDR3 is made up of 15 amino acids. CDR3 in DNA: TGTGCCAGCTCACCTAACGGGGCGGGAATAGATACGCAGTATTTT. Its translation is CASSPNGAGIDTQYF.

This clonotype was observed a few times. The chain employs TRBV10-3 and TRBJ2-7, with 10 bases fitting TRBD2. V shed 7 bases, J shed 3 bases, and the junction held 3 bases outside the gene matches. The CDR3 runs to 13 residues. CDR1 is ENHRY, CDR2 SYGVKD, per germline. The CDR3 DNA is TGTGCCATCATGGGACTAGCGAGCTACGAGCAGTACTTC. Translating gives CAIMGLASYEQYF.

The V call is TRBV18, the J call TRBJ2-7; D is unclear. The length of the CDR3 is 13 residues. Germline values: CDR1 KGHSH, CDR2 LQKENI. The ends were cut back, 2 bases at V and 3 bases at J, with 8 bases in the middle. The CDR3 region is CASSPDPIYEQYF. CDR3 nucleotides: TGTGCCAGCTCACCAGACCCCATCTACGAGCAGTACTTC.

This chain uses TRBV7-9 with TRBJ1-1, with D hard to call. V was cut by 1 base and J by 1 base, with 7 bases left in between. The CDR3 consists of 14 residues. The germline CDR1 and CDR2 sequences are SEHNR and FQNEAQ (reference sequence). This chain's CDR3 is CASSLGHENTEAFF. CDR3 coding DNA: TGTGCCAGCAGCTTAGGGCACGAGAACACTGAAGCTTTCTTT.

This chain links TRBV5-1 with TRBJ2-6; D is ambiguous. The V gene lost 7 bases and the J gene lost 1 base, with 9 bases spanning the gap. CDR3 size: 14 residues. The germline gives CDR1 SGHRS, CDR2 YFSETQ. In DNA, the CDR3 is TGCGCCAGCCGAGAGGCATCTGGGGCCAACGTCCTGACTTTC. Translated: CASREASGANVLTF.

About this clonotype itself: The junction departs from germline at one end; a sequencing error may be responsible. The chain has TRBV5-1 and TRBJ2-7; D possibly matches TRBD1 or TRBD2 (5 bases each). Germline CDR1 is SGHRS and CDR2 is YFSETQ. This CDR3 comprises 14 residues. The CDR3: CASTLTPGPYVQYF. CDR3 nucleotides: TGCGCCAGCACCCTAACTCCGGGGCCCTACGTGCAGTACTTC. Variable domain in full (rest from reference TRBV5-1 and TRBJ2-7): KAGVTQTPRYLIKTRGQQVTLSCSPISGHRSVSWYQQTPGQGLQFLFEYFSETQRNKGNFPGRFSGRQFSNSRSEMNVSTLELGDSALYLCASTLTPGPYVQYFGPGTRLTVT.

The V call is TRBV3-1, the J call TRBJ1-6; 7 bases are a match to TRBD1. CDR3 length: 16 residues. V was pared by 4 bases and J by 7 bases, with 10 bases of the junction left unmatched. The germline CDR1 and CDR2 sequences are LGHDT and YNNKEL (reference sequence). The CDR3 loop is CASSPPRGGGNSPLHF. In DNA, the CDR3 is TGTGCCAGCAGCCCTCCCCGAGGGGGCGGGAATTCACCCCTCCACTTT.

CDR3 DNA: TGCAGTGCTAGCCCGGGGGGGGGCCCCTACGAGCAGTACTTC. Amino acids: CSASPGGGPYEQYF. V gene TRBV20-1 combines with J gene TRBJ2-7; TRBD2 matches 8 bases. Unmatched junction bases numbered 6, after V lost 3 bases and J lost 2 bases. The CDR3 runs to 14 residues. Germline CDR1 reads DFQATT; CDR2 reads SNEGSKA (reference sequence).

V usage is TRBV20-1 and J usage is TRBJ2-1; TRBD2 agrees at 7 bases. The germline CDR1 and CDR2 sequences are DFQATT and SNEGSKA (reference sequence). The CDR3 covers 13 residues. V dropped 5 bases and J dropped 8; count of bases not matched to a gene: 9. CDR3 amino acids: CSAPHTSVYEQFF. CDR3 sequence (DNA): TGCAGTGCTCCTCATACTAGCGTCTATGAGCAGTTCTTC.

The chain recombines TRBV28 with TRBJ2-5, with 15 bases that match TRBD2. Germline V lookup: CDR1 MDHEN, CDR2 SYDVKM. V shed 2 bases, J shed 9 bases, and the junction held 4 bases outside the gene matches. The CDR3 extends over 15 amino acids. CDR3 in DNA: TGTGCCAGCAGTTTACCGGGACTAGCGGGAGGTCCCCAGTACTTC. Amino acids: CASSLPGLAGGPQYF.

The chain joins TRBV15 to TRBJ2-3, with D unresolved. This CDR3 has 14 residues. V lost 2 bases, J lost 2 bases, and 8 bases lay in between. Germline assignment: CDR1 LNHNV and CDR2 YYDKDF (reference sequence). The CDR3 region is CATSRRWDTDTQYF. CDR3 DNA: TGTGCCACCAGCAGACGCTGGGACACAGATACGCAGTATTTT.

In its sample, this clonotype was seen a few times. The genes are TRBV20-1 and TRBJ2-1; weak D call: TRBD2 (6 bases). This CDR3 comprises 13 residues. V was clipped by 5 bases and J by 5 bases, with 13 bases between them. The germline V gene encodes CDR1 DFQATT and CDR2 SNEGSKA (reference sequence). Here the CDR3 DNA reads TGCAGTGCTCATCCACCGGGGGACAATGAGCAGTTCTTC. This gives the protein CSAHPPGDNEQFF.